Listed below are T cell receptor beta chains from one sample, sequenced in a study of blood T cells in healthy people across ages. TCRdb used MiXCR to reprocess the 5' RACE reads, holding one entry per CDR3 protein. The sample has some 1.7 million distinct CDR3 sequences, over 25% seen once. The sequenced sample was blood. These receptors originate from a woman aged 25-40 years in good health. The CDR3 runs from the conserved cysteine through the conserved F or W. D genes are given only for firm matches.

j_call v_call d_call cdr3_aa
TRBJ2-5 TRBV7-2 TRBD1 CASGSGGYQGETQYF
TRBJ1-2 TRBV20-1 NA CSARDSRQGTDGYTF
TRBJ2-3 TRBV12-3/TRBV12-4 TRBD1 CASRGITNPYKGDTQYF
TRBJ1-1 TRBV7-2 NA CASSPVYNTEAFF
TRBJ1-1 TRBV6-1 NA CASKNTYRVLMNTEAFF
TRBJ2-1 TRBV5-5 NA CASSLRTDKNNEQFF
TRBJ2-5 TRBV20-1 NA CSARSVTGDGETQYF
TRBJ2-3 TRBV20-1 TRBD2 CSARDPKRGGTDTQYF
TRBJ1-5 TRBV5-5 TRBD1 CASSNSDRVNQPQHF
TRBJ2-5 TRBV20-1 TRBD2 CSASRGGEETQYF
TRBJ2-1 TRBV9 TRBD2 CASSVGLAGEQFF
TRBJ1-2 TRBV28 NA CASSSIGVYYGYTF
TRBJ1-2 TRBV29-1 TRBD1 CSVEDTSTGDYGYTF
TRBJ1-1 TRBV27 NA CASSPYRAMNTEAFF
TRBJ1-2 TRBV28 NA CASSLTGGLVYGYTF
TRBJ2-3 TRBV10-3 NA CAIGGQAGDTQYF
TRBJ2-7 TRBV7-2 NA CASSRSPASYEQYF
TRBJ2-1 TRBV11-2 NA CASSLVKQAGGEQFF
TRBJ2-7 TRBV7-2 NA CASSLISSVVFPEQYF
TRBJ2-3 TRBV29-1 TRBD2 CSPTRGADTQYF
TRBJ2-2 TRBV10-1 NA CASSGDITNTGELFF
TRBJ1-2 TRBV5-5 NA CACSPSPPRGGYTF
TRBJ2-5 TRBV3-1 TRBD1 CASSKGQVKQETQYF
TRBJ1-1 TRBV30 NA CAWSVEQGTEAFF
TRBJ2-2 TRBV29-1 TRBD1 CSVERQGPYTGELFF
TRBJ2-1 TRBV28 NA CADNSDEQFF
TRBJ1-1 TRBV11-2 TRBD1 CASSLEGGQKAFF
TRBJ2-1 TRBV7-2 TRBD2 CASSLGASGILGEQFF
TRBJ2-7 TRBV11-2 TRBD1 CAIAQGGEQYF
TRBJ2-1 TRBV20-1 NA CSARVMGGYSYNEQFF
TRBJ1-2 TRBV9 TRBD1 CASSKDRALHYGYTF
TRBJ2-7 TRBV20-1 NA CSARDFRLYEQYF
TRBJ1-4 TRBV6-5 NA CASSYSGARGEKLFF
TRBJ2-3 TRBV3-1 NA CASNLAGTDTQYF
TRBJ2-5 TRBV2 NA CASNKPGVETQYF
TRBJ2-5 TRBV7-2 NA CASSPQVGGEETQYF
TRBJ1-5 TRBV20-1 TRBD1 CSASTQGANQPQHF